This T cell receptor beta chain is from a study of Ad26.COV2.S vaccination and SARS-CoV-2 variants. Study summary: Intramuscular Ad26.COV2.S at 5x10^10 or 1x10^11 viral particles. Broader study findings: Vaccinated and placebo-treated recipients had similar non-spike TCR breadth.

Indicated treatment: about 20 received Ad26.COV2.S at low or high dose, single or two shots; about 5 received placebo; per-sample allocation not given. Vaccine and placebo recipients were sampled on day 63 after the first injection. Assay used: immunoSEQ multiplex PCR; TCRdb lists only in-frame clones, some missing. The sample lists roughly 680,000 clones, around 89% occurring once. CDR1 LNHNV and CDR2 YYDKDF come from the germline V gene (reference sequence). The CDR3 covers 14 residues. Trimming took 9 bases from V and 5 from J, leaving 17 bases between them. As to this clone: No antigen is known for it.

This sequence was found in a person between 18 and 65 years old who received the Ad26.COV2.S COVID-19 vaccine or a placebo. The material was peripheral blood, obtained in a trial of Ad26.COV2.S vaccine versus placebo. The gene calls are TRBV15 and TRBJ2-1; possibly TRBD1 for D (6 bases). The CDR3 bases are TGTGCCACAATAGGGGGAGCAGGCCACAATGAGCAGTTCTTC. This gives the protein CATIGGAGHNEQFF.